This T cell receptor beta chain was profiled in a study of molecular identifiers for immune sequencing clone quantification. Study as a whole: Replicate runs used RNA from approximately 20,000 or 98,000 naive CD8 cells, which was split five ways into aliquots, and four of those aliquots were then sequenced.

This clonotype was detected ten times or more. Bulk TCR library preparation followed previously described methods with listed TCR primers. A single record per CDR3 protein comes from TCRdb applying MiXCR to the PCR reads. This sample has over 550,000 distinct CDR3 sequences, with roughly 23% found just once. This CDR3 spans 14 amino acids. The germline CDR1 and CDR2 sequences are SGHDT and YYEEEE. Trimming cost V 7 bases and J 9 bases; bases outside gene matches: 9. V usage is TRBV5-6 and J usage is TRBJ1-6, with TRBD1 matching 8 bases. Specimen: naive CD8+ T cells from blood, with Jurkat cell RNA spiked in. This sample's subset: FACS-sorted CD8+CD4-CCR7+CD45RA+ naive T cells. The clonotype originates from a human donor in good health. Some libraries in this study had Jurkat cell RNA spiked in. CDR3 in DNA: TGTGCCAGCTCCGGGACAGGAATGGCTTCACCCCTCCACTTT. It is translated as CASSGTGMASPLHF.